The clone carrying this T cell receptor (beta chain) occurred many times. The target antigen is unknown. This entry is derived from a study of metastatic and nonmetastatic thyroid tumors. For the study at large: Across blood and tumor or nodule tissue, repertoires from malignant and benign thyroid patients were compared with one another.

The study, taken as a whole, reports: It was reported that TCR beta diversity was significantly higher in malignant thyroid tumors than benign nodules, in blood and tumor.

MiXCR was used by TCRdb to re-call the PCR reads. The sample lists 75,000 to 95,000 clones, roughly 12% occurring once. Each patient came to thyroid surgery without any prior treatment (of any kind). CDR3 length: 14 residues. The V and J ends lost 7 bases and 1 base respectively, with 13 bases between them. The germline gives CDR1 MDHEN, CDR2 SYDVKM. V usage is TRBV28 and J usage is TRBJ1-1; unclear D gene. This clonotype was sampled from a female donor with papillary thyroid cancer or a benign thyroid nodule (not recorded which). Some clones in this sample may be carry-over from other donors' samples. The sample was blood. The CDR3 protein is CASTPRWENTEAFF. The CDR3 DNA follows: TGTGCCAGCACCCCCAGGTGGGAGAACACTGAAGCTTTCTTT.